One and the same sample provided the 10 T cell receptor beta chains below, sequenced in a study of T cells after yellow fever vaccination. TCRdb independently ran MiXCR on the 5' RACE reads; one entry per CDR3 protein. The sample contains around 610,000 distinct CDR3 sequences, roughly 13% of which appear only once. The sequencing used PBMCs, collected on the day of the yellow fever booster vaccination. Every receptor here comes from a man under 40 who received the YFV17D yellow fever vaccine.

In its sample, this clonotype was seen a few times. The V gene is TRBV3-1, the J gene TRBJ1-5, with D perhaps TRBD1 (6 bases). The CDR3 covers 14 residues. Germline CDR1 LGHDT, CDR2 YNNKEL (reference sequence). Trimming shortened V by 5 bases and J by 7 bases, and 15 bases separated the two germline ends. This CDR3 reads CASSDLGASQPQHF. CDR3 sequence (DNA): TGTGCCAGCAGCGATTTGGGGGCCAGCCAGCCCCAGCATTTT.

The chain combines TRBV29-1 with TRBJ1-1; D not resolved. There are 11 residues in the CDR3. V was shortened by 5 bases and J by 3 bases, with 7 bases between the two germline ends. Germline V lookup: CDR1 SQVTM, CDR2 ANQGSEA. The CDR3 bases are TGCAGCGTTACCTTTGACACTGAAGCTTTCTTT. The encoded protein is CSVTFDTEAFF.

This clonotype has just a few counts. V usage is TRBV20-1 and J usage is TRBJ2-5, with D perhaps TRBD1 or TRBD2 (5 bases each). The CDR3 length is 17 residues. Trimming left V 6 bases short and J 2 bases short, with 25 bases between. Germline lookup yields CDR1 DFQATT and CDR2 SNEGSKA (reference sequence). The CDR3 loop is CSAIGYINGAPQETQYF. As DNA, the CDR3 is TGCAGTGCCATCGGCTACATAAACGGGGCGCCGCAAGAGACCCAGTACTTC.

This rearrangement joins TRBV18 to TRBJ1-3; D remains unclear. The length of the CDR3 is 13 residues. Trimming pared 0 bases from V and 0 bases from J, leaving 0 bases between. The germline V gene has CDR1 KGHSH and CDR2 LQKENI. CDR3: CASSPPSGNTIYF. CDR3 DNA: TGTGCCAGCTCACCACCCTCTGGAAACACCATATATTTT.

V gene TRBV27 combines with J gene TRBJ2-1; tentative D call: TRBD2 (8 bases). The CDR3 has 15 amino acids. CDR1 and CDR2 from the germline V gene are MNHEY and SMNVEV (reference sequence). V dropped 6 bases and J dropped 6 bases, with 18 bases sitting between them. DNA of the CDR3: TGTGCCAGCAGGCGGGAGGACAGGACTCCCAATGAGCAGTTCTTC. It yields the protein CASRREDRTPNEQFF.

The chain links TRBV7-2 to TRBJ2-1, with D unclear. From germline, CDR1 is SGHTA and CDR2 FQGNSA. The CDR3 extends over 14 amino acids. Trimming removed 2 bases at V and 5 bases at J, with 10 bases between. The CDR3 DNA reads TGTGCCAGCAGCTTACAGAGCGATAACAATGAGCAGTTCTTC. It codes for CASSLQSDNNEQFF.

CDR3 sequence (DNA): TGTGCCAGCAGCGGTATCAGGGAAGGCGGGCGCAACTATGGCTACACCTTC. Translated: CASSGIREGGRNYGYTF. The chain is built from TRBV2 and TRBJ1-2; possible D gene TRBD1, 5 bases. The V end was cut by 6 bases, the J end by 2 bases, with 22 bases between. Per the germline V gene, CDR1 is SNHLY and CDR2 is FYNNEI. CDR3 length: 17 amino acids.

V and J are TRBV28 and TRBJ2-1; TRBD1 might be the D (5 bases). This CDR3 is 13 amino acids long. V was pared by 8 bases and J by 9 bases, with 17 bases between. Looked up from germline, CDR1 is MDHEN and CDR2 is SYDVKM. The CDR3 DNA reads as TGTGCCAGCTCCTCCCCAGGGTACGGTGAGCAGTTCTTC. Translated, it gives CASSSPGYGEQFF.

This clonotype was found a few times. The V call is TRBV18, the J call TRBJ2-1; no reliable D call. CDR1 is KGHSH, CDR2 LQKENI, per germline. Trimming cost V 8 bases and J 2 bases, with 16 bases left between them. The CDR3 is 15 amino acids. The DNA of the CDR3 is TGTGCCAGCCTCAACCAAAGAAATACCTACAATGAGCAGTTCTTC. Its protein product is CASLNQRNTYNEQFF.

This clonotype was found many times. The gene calls are TRBV7-3 and TRBJ2-2, with 12 bases aligning to TRBD2. Losses at the gene ends were 5 bases for V and 8 bases for J; bases not matched to a gene: 6. The CDR3 length is 15 residues. CDR1 is SGHTA, CDR2 FQGTGA, per germline. CDR3 bases: TGTGCCAGCAGCCCGCGGACTAGCGGGACTGGGGAGCTGTTTTTT. It is translated as CASSPRTSGTGELFF.